These T cell receptor beta chains were read from a single sample in a study of identical twins. MiXCR was run by TCRdb on the 5' RACE reads, yielding one entry per CDR3 protein. The sample records under 900,000 distinct CDR3 sequences, 18% being singletons. The sample was also reused in another study, on T cells expressing NK-cell markers.

The sequencing input was PBMCs. The receptors here all came from a woman under 30 in good health. The conserved cysteine and the conserved F or W are not part of the CDR3 here. The D gene is left open where the match is weak. Only part of the rows carry a size: once, few, many, or a class if the clone is expanded.

abundance: many; d_gene: -; v_gene: TRBV7-8; j_gene: TRBJ2-5; CDR3aa: ASSLKGTSYQETQY
abundance: -; d_gene: TRBD1; v_gene: TRBV11-2; j_gene: TRBJ2-6; CDR3aa: ASSQMTGSGANVLT
abundance: -; d_gene: TRBD2; v_gene: TRBV10-1; j_gene: TRBJ2-3; CDR3aa: ASSVASGAANTQY
abundance: few; d_gene: TRBD2; v_gene: TRBV15; j_gene: TRBJ2-1; CDR3aa: ATRGLAGSYNEQF
abundance: once; d_gene: -; v_gene: TRBV9; j_gene: TRBJ2-5; CDR3aa: ASSGSTSQETQY
abundance: few; d_gene: -; v_gene: TRBV5-1; j_gene: TRBJ2-3; CDR3aa: ASTSGGTDTQY
abundance: many; d_gene: -; v_gene: TRBV12-3/TRBV12-4; j_gene: TRBJ2-7; CDR3aa: ASSRGVRYYEQY
abundance: -; d_gene: TRBD2; v_gene: TRBV10-3; j_gene: TRBJ2-1; CDR3aa: AIRTSGKGSDEQF
abundance: few; d_gene: TRBD1; v_gene: TRBV6-5; j_gene: TRBJ1-3; CDR3aa: ASSYSRQGSGNTIY
abundance: -; d_gene: -; v_gene: TRBV5-1; j_gene: TRBJ2-3; CDR3aa: ASSLAVVTDTQY
abundance: -; d_gene: -; v_gene: TRBV7-9; j_gene: TRBJ1-1; CDR3aa: ASSLNKALDAF
abundance: few; d_gene: TRBD1; v_gene: TRBV18; j_gene: TRBJ2-3; CDR3aa: ASSPRQGAGGTDTQY
abundance: -; d_gene: -; v_gene: TRBV10-1; j_gene: TRBJ1-5; CDR3aa: ASSGAADQPQH
abundance: -; d_gene: -; v_gene: TRBV12-3/TRBV12-4; j_gene: TRBJ2-3; CDR3aa: ASSPWDGGSTDTQY
abundance: -; d_gene: TRBD2; v_gene: TRBV5-8; j_gene: TRBJ2-1; CDR3aa: ASSIPGLGANEQF
abundance: few; d_gene: TRBD2; v_gene: TRBV12-3/TRBV12-4; j_gene: TRBJ2-3; CDR3aa: ASTRTSKTDTQY
abundance: -; d_gene: -; v_gene: TRBV20-1; j_gene: TRBJ2-3; CDR3aa: SAPARAADTQY
abundance: -; d_gene: -; v_gene: TRBV10-3; j_gene: TRBJ2-5; CDR3aa: AISDPPGTVQETQY
abundance: few; d_gene: -; v_gene: TRBV5-1; j_gene: TRBJ1-1; CDR3aa: ASTRGYPNTEAF
abundance: few; d_gene: -; v_gene: TRBV6-5; j_gene: TRBJ2-3; CDR3aa: ASSYVSLSTDTQY
abundance: -; d_gene: -; v_gene: TRBV5-6; j_gene: TRBJ2-7; CDR3aa: ASSLVDSGAYEQY
abundance: -; d_gene: -; v_gene: TRBV4-3; j_gene: TRBJ1-2; CDR3aa: ASSPVASGSGGYT
abundance: -; d_gene: -; v_gene: TRBV4-3; j_gene: TRBJ2-1; CDR3aa: ASSQGAGRSFGNEQF
abundance: few; d_gene: -; v_gene: TRBV2; j_gene: TRBJ1-1; CDR3aa: ASKGDGEAF
abundance: -; d_gene: -; v_gene: TRBV9; j_gene: TRBJ2-5; CDR3aa: ASSGHSQETQY
abundance: -; d_gene: -; v_gene: TRBV21-1; j_gene: TRBJ2-5; CDR3aa: ASSRWPGQGMNETQY
abundance: -; d_gene: TRBD1; v_gene: TRBV6-5; j_gene: TRBJ2-2; CDR3aa: ASSYTGQDTGELF
abundance: -; d_gene: -; v_gene: TRBV20-1; j_gene: TRBJ2-7; CDR3aa: SARGGSPNYEQY
abundance: -; d_gene: TRBD1; v_gene: TRBV7-3; j_gene: TRBJ2-3; CDR3aa: ASSTPGTASSSTDTQY
abundance: -; d_gene: -; v_gene: TRBV4-3; j_gene: TRBJ2-2; CDR3aa: ASSQVAQGGNTGELF
abundance: -; d_gene: -; v_gene: TRBV20-1; j_gene: TRBJ2-7; CDR3aa: SARDTRQAWSYEQY
abundance: few; d_gene: TRBD2; v_gene: TRBV20-1; j_gene: TRBJ2-1; CDR3aa: SARQTSGYDNEQF
abundance: many; d_gene: -; v_gene: TRBV7-7; j_gene: TRBJ2-3; CDR3aa: ASSLATGPRSTQY
abundance: -; d_gene: -; v_gene: TRBV12-3/TRBV12-4; j_gene: TRBJ2-5; CDR3aa: ASSLLPLEGTEETQY
abundance: few; d_gene: -; v_gene: TRBV7-7; j_gene: TRBJ2-5; CDR3aa: ASSLAREQETQY
abundance: few; d_gene: -; v_gene: TRBV7-2; j_gene: TRBJ2-7; CDR3aa: ASSLSPPSGEQY
abundance: few; d_gene: -; v_gene: TRBV20-1; j_gene: TRBJ2-1; CDR3aa: SVSSTGDEQF
abundance: -; d_gene: -; v_gene: TRBV6-5; j_gene: TRBJ1-2; CDR3aa: ASSYVQAYGYT
abundance: few; d_gene: -; v_gene: TRBV18; j_gene: TRBJ2-2; CDR3aa: ASSQEVANTGELF